Listed below are T cell receptor beta chains from one sample, sequenced in a study of response to subunit inactivated influenza vaccine. One entry per CDR3 protein, called by TCRdb with MiXCR from the RT-PCR reads. This table holds 150,000 to 200,000 distinct CDR3 sequences, around a tenth found once. This specimen consisted of CD8+ T cells sorted from PBMCs, obtained around 25 months after vaccination. The receptors originated from a man between 50 and 69 years old who received an inactivated influenza vaccine. Both conserved end residues are part of each CDR3. D genes are given only for firm matches. Rows give clone size only sometimes, using once, few, many, or a class for an expanded clone.

d_gene	abundance	j_gene	v_gene	CDR3aa	CDR3nt
-	many	TRBJ2-1	TRBV20-1	CSARGPNSYNEQFF	TGCAGTGCTAGAGGGCCGAACTCCTACAATGAGCAGTTCTTC
-	many	TRBJ1-6	TRBV10-3	CAISESMGNSPLHF	TGTGCCATCAGTGAGTCAATGGGGAATTCACCCCTCCACTTT
-	-	TRBJ2-3	TRBV27	CASSTRAGKPDTQYF	TGTGCCAGCAGTACCCGAGCGGGTAAACCAGATACGCAGTATTTT
-	-	TRBJ2-1	TRBV4-3	CASSQVSVRDSYNEQFF	TGCGCCAGCAGCCAAGTTAGCGTCAGGGACTCCTACAATGAGCAGTTTTTC
TRBD2	-	TRBJ2-3	TRBV20-1	CSARKRTSGSQDTQYF	TGCAGTGCTAGAAAACGGACTAGCGGGAGTCAGGATACGCAGTATTTT
TRBD2	few	TRBJ2-1	TRBV5-1	CASSMGLAGGSGEQFF	TGCGCCAGCAGTATGGGACTAGCGGGAGGTTCTGGTGAGCAGTTCTTC
TRBD2	many	TRBJ2-1	TRBV5-1	CASSGLAAYNEQFF	TGCGCCAGCAGCGGTCTAGCGGCCTACAATGAGCAGTTCTTC
TRBD2	many	TRBJ2-3	TRBV11-2	CASSEGLAGVKLISDTQYF	TGTGCCAGCAGCGAGGGACTAGCGGGAGTAAAACTAATATCAGATACGCAGTATTTT
TRBD1	few	TRBJ2-3	TRBV27	CASSVLGQAHTDTQYF	TGTGCCAGCAGTGTACTTGGACAGGCGCACACAGATACGCAGTATTTT
TRBD1	-	TRBJ2-7	TRBV20-1	CSAREIIGQAITYEQYF	TGCAGTGCTAGAGAGATTATCGGACAGGCTATAACCTACGAGCAGTACTTC
TRBD1	-	TRBJ2-7	TRBV7-2	CASSLAGTGYYEQYF	TGTGCCAGCAGCTTAGCGGGGACAGGGTACTACGAGCAGTACTTC
-	few	TRBJ2-7	TRBV5-1	CASSLTSDEQYF	TGCGCCAGCAGCTTAACTAGTGACGAGCAGTACTTC
-	-	TRBJ2-1	TRBV25-1	CASSYDEQFF	TGTGCCAGCAGCTACGATGAGCAGTTCTTC
-	few	TRBJ2-1	TRBV20-1	CSARGWEASYNEQFF	TGCAGTGCTAGGGGGTGGGAGGCTTCCTACAATGAGCAGTTCTTC
TRBD2	many	TRBJ2-1	TRBV7-9	CASSLVSSGSPWQFF	TGTGCCAGCAGCTTAGTTTCTAGCGGGAGCCCTTGGCAGTTCTTC
-	many	TRBJ2-7	TRBV7-9	CASSFLPYEQYF	TGTGCCAGCAGCTTTTTACCCTACGAGCAGTACTTC
TRBD2	-	TRBJ2-1	TRBV20-1	CSARARLAGDLKSSYNEQFF	TGCAGTGCTAGGGCTAGACTAGCGGGGGACCTCAAGAGCTCCTACAATGAGCAGTTCTTC
TRBD2	-	TRBJ2-3	TRBV20-1	CSATLAGGSTDTQYF	TGCAGTGCTACCCTCGCGGGAGGCAGCACAGATACGCAGTATTTT
TRBD1	many	TRBJ2-1	TRBV7-9	CASSTGGNEQFF	TGTGCCAGCAGCACAGGGGGCAATGAGCAGTTCTTC
-	many	TRBJ2-7	TRBV4-3	CASSQEVIGYEQYF	TGCGCCAGCAGCCAAGAGGTGATCGGTTACGAGCAGTACTTC
-	-	TRBJ2-1	TRBV6-5	CASSYSSQSGEQFF	TGTGCCAGCAGTTACTCGAGCCAGTCCGGTGAGCAGTTCTTC
-	-	TRBJ1-5	TRBV28	CASSLEGAGEVNQPQHF	TGTGCCAGCAGTTTAGAGGGCGCGGGTGAAGTCAATCAGCCCCAGCATTTT
TRBD1	few	TRBJ2-1	TRBV7-9	CASSSGTGVNEQFF	TGTGCCAGCAGCTCGGGGACAGGGGTGAATGAGCAGTTCTTC
TRBD2	-	TRBJ2-1	TRBV28	CASSLSASGYNEQFF	TGTGCCAGCAGTTTATCTGCTAGCGGGTACAATGAGCAGTTCTTC